Below are 6 T cell receptor beta chains sequenced from a single sample in a study of blood T cell repertoires in COVID-19. Produced via immunoSEQ multiplex PCR; TCRdb's table is partial and in-frame only. Seen here are more than 300,000 clones, almost 90% observed once, and the top ten hold around 0.98%. Input material: peripheral blood. The origin of the receptors is a woman in her thirties or forties with COVID-19, enrolled during active disease.

V usage is TRBV6-2 or TRBV6-3 and J usage is TRBJ2-3; 15 positions agree with TRBD2. Trimming at V came to 4 bases and at J to 6 bases, leaving 8 bases not matched to a gene. Per the germline V gene, CDR1 is MNHEY and CDR2 is SVGEGT. The CDR3 loop spans 17 amino acids. The CDR3 DNA sequence: TGTGCCAGCAGTTCCCGGGGACTAGCGGGGGGTTTTGATACGCAGTATTTT. Translation gives CASSSRGLAGGFDTQYF.

The chain uses TRBV6-4 and TRBJ1-2; D is perhaps TRBD1 (6 bases). Per germline, CDR1 MRHNA and CDR2 SNTAGT. Trimming pared 2 bases from V and 8 bases from J, leaving 9 bases between. The CDR3 sequence is 12 residues long. The CDR3 loop is CASSDQTGGYTF. The CDR3, as DNA: TGTGCCAGCAGTGACCAGACAGGAGGCTACACCTTC.

The chain joins TRBV3-1 (or the pseudogene TRBV3-2) to TRBJ2-1; 9 positions agree with TRBD1. The CDR3 extends over 14 amino acids. V was pared by 3 bases and J by 4 bases, with 1 base of the junction left unmatched. CDR1 LGHDT and CDR2 YNNKEL come from the germline V gene (reference sequence). CDR3 nucleotide sequence: TGTGCCAGCAGCCAGGGACAGGGATACAATGAGCAGTTCTTC. This sequence encodes CASSQGQGYNEQFF.

The gene calls are TRBV5-1 and TRBJ2-7; 13 bases line up with TRBD2. The V and J ends lost 4 bases and 4 bases, in that order; junction bases with no gene match: 8. Germline CDR1 reads SGHRS; CDR2 reads YFSETQ. The CDR3 is made up of 16 amino acids. The CDR3 nucleotides read TGCGCCAGCAGCCCTCCTGGGACTAGCGGGATGTACGAGCAGTACTTC. This translates into CASSPPGTSGMYEQYF.

V gene TRBV2 combines with J gene TRBJ1-2, with 7 bases fitting TRBD1. The CDR3 runs 13 residues. V trimming: 4 bases; J trimming: 4 bases; junction bases outside the gene matches: 3. Germline V gene data show CDR1 as SNHLY and CDR2 as FYNNEI. The CDR3 sequence: CASSGDRSYGYTF. The DNA of the CDR3 is TGTGCCAGCAGTGGGGACAGATCCTATGGCTACACCTTC.

The chain recombines TRBV6-5 with TRBJ2-7; perhaps TRBD2 as D (7 bases). The CDR3 runs 15 residues. The V end was cut by 2 bases, the J end by 2 bases, with 13 bases between. Germline-derived CDR1 and CDR2 are MNHEY and SVGAGI. The CDR3 DNA reads as TGTGCCAGCAGTTACGCGGGCGGGGGCCCCTACGAGCAGTACTTC. Protein product: CASSYAGGGPYEQYF.